The 32 T cell receptor beta chains reported below all come from one sample, sequenced in a study of blood T cell repertoires in COVID-19. Sequenced by immunoSEQ multiplex PCR; TCRdb stores in-frame clones only, minus some. The data hold roughly 160,000 clones, with 84% observed a single time. Source material: PBMCs or T cells enriched from blood (not recorded which). Source of these receptors: a man over 45 who had recovered from COVID-19.

The CDR3 DNA follows: TGTGCCAGCAGTCTGGGACTAGCGGGCCCAGATACGCAGTATTTT. This sequence encodes CASSLGLAGPDTQYF. The genes are TRBV2 and TRBJ2-3, with 12 bases fitting TRBD2. Germline CDR1 reads SNHLY; CDR2 reads FYNNEI. The V segment lost 5 bases and the J segment 4 bases; nucleotides outside the gene matches: 4. The CDR3 is 15 residues long.

This chain uses TRBV19 with TRBJ2-7; 8 nucleotides line up with TRBD2. This CDR3 comprises 14 residues. Germline assignment: CDR1 LNHDA and CDR2 SQIVND (reference sequence). Trimming cost V 5 bases and J 1 base; bases outside gene matches: 4. CDR3 DNA: TGTGCCAGTAGTGGGTCTAGCGGGTCCTACGAGCAGTACTTC. This codes for CASSGSSGSYEQYF.

The CDR3 nucleotides are TGTGCCAGCAGCCGGACTTTTACCGGGGAGCTGTTTTTT. Encoded protein: CASSRTFTGELFF. The V call is TRBV3-1 (or the pseudogene TRBV3-2), the J call TRBJ2-2, with TRBD2 as a possible D gene (5 bases). The CDR3 is made up of 13 amino acids. V was trimmed by 4 bases and J by 5 bases, leaving 8 bases between them. The germline gives CDR1 LGHDT, CDR2 YNNKEL (reference sequence).

The V call is TRBV7-9, the J call TRBJ2-2; maybe TRBD2 (6 bases). The CDR3 totals 17 residues. V lost 5 bases to trimming and J lost 2 bases, with 18 bases between them. Germline CDR1 SEHNR, CDR2 FQNEAQ (reference sequence). The CDR3 sequence: CASSPRGGNLNTGELFF. The CDR3 DNA follows: TGTGCCAGCAGCCCTAGGGGCGGGAATCTTAACACCGGGGAGCTGTTTTTT.

CDR3 loop: CASSPRQGRGLATNEKLFF. The CDR3 DNA reads as TGTGCCAGCAGCCCCCGACAGGGGAGGGGACTTGCAACTAATGAAAAACTGTTTTTT. This chain connects TRBV9 to TRBJ1-4, with 8 bases that match TRBD1. From germline, CDR1 is SGDLS and CDR2 YYNGEE. V trimming: 4 bases; J trimming: 0 bases; junction bases outside the gene matches: 14. The CDR3 has 19 amino acids.

The chain carries TRBV27 and TRBJ1-5, with 7 bases aligning to TRBD1. Germline loops: CDR1 MNHEY, CDR2 SMNVEV (reference sequence). The CDR3 is 17 residues long. After removal of 4 bases from V and 0 bases from J, the junction contained 9 bases not matched to a gene. The CDR3 bases are TGTGCCAGCAGTTCTACCTCGGGACAGCCTAGCAATCAGCCCCAGCATTTT. This translates into CASSSTSGQPSNQPQHF.

V usage is TRBV5-1 and J usage is TRBJ2-3; D is uncertain. Germline CDR1 reads SGHRS; CDR2 reads YFSETQ. The CDR3 runs 14 residues. V lost 3 bases, J lost 5 bases, and 13 bases lay in between. The CDR3 DNA is TGCGCCAGCAGCTCCCCGGTGCTTGAAGATACGCAGTATTTT. Translated, it gives CASSSPVLEDTQYF.

V usage is TRBV6-5 and J usage is TRBJ1-6; tentative D call: TRBD1 (5 bases). This CDR3 region has 14 residues. Trimming left V 7 bases short and J 7 bases short, with 14 bases between. In germline, CDR1 is MNHEY, CDR2 SVGAGI. CDR3 protein: CASTYLGGNSPLHF. Here the CDR3 DNA reads TGTGCCAGCACCTACCTTGGGGGGAATTCACCCCTCCACTTT.

This sequence joins TRBV5-4 and TRBJ2-5, with a tentative D call TRBD1 (6 bases). CDR1 and CDR2 (germline): SGHNT, YYREEE (reference sequence). This CDR3 region has 14 residues. V was shortened by 4 bases and J by 4 bases, with 14 bases between the two germline ends. Written as DNA, the CDR3 is TGTGCCAGCAGCCTAGACAGGCATTCAGAGACCCAGTACTTC. Amino acid sequence: CASSLDRHSETQYF.

The CDR3 coding sequence is TGTGCCAGCAGCTTCGCACTAGTAGATACGCAGTATTTT. As protein: CASSFALVDTQYF. The chain has TRBV11-2 and TRBJ2-3; tentative D call: TRBD2 (5 bases). Germline CDR1 is SGHAT and CDR2 is FQNNGV. The germline V and J ends were trimmed by 3 bases and 5 bases, with 9 bases remaining between them. The CDR3 is 13 amino acids.

The rearrangement uses TRBV4-1 and TRBJ2-5; TRBD1 is a possible D gene (6 bases). The germline V gene has CDR1 MGHRA and CDR2 YSYEKL. This CDR3 comprises 16 residues. V dropped 1 base and J dropped 5 bases, with 17 bases sitting between them. The CDR3 spells CASSQANAGVLETQYF. CDR3 sequence (DNA): TGCGCCAGCAGCCAAGCCAATGCAGGGGTTCTGGAGACCCAGTACTTC.

This clone was observed a few times. The rearrangement joins TRBV10-3 to TRBJ1-2; TRBD1 agrees at 9 bases. The CDR3 consists of 15 residues. CDR1 is ENHRY, CDR2 SYGVKD, per germline. Trimming cost V 5 bases and J 4 bases; bases outside gene matches: 8. The CDR3 loop is CAISSSGTGLYGYTF. DNA of the CDR3: TGTGCCATCAGTTCCTCCGGGACAGGGCTCTATGGCTACACCTTC.

V usage is TRBV19 and J usage is TRBJ1-6, with D possibly matching TRBD1 (6 bases). Germline V gene data show CDR1 as LNHDA and CDR2 as SQIVND (reference sequence). The CDR3 has 13 residues. Between the trimmed V and J ends, which lost 5 bases and 7 bases, there was a span of 9 bases. This chain's CDR3 is CASSYRVNSPLHF. The CDR3 DNA sequence: TGTGCCAGTAGTTACAGGGTAAATTCACCCCTCCACTTT. Variable domain in full (rest from reference TRBV19 and TRBJ1-6): DGGITQSPKYLFRKEGQNVTLSCEQNLNHDAMYWYRQDPGQGLRLIYYSQIVNDFQKGDIAEGYSVSREKKESFPLTVTSAQKNPTAFYLCASSYRVNSPLHFGNGTRLTVT.

The rearrangement uses TRBV7-9 and TRBJ2-7; 8 bases align to TRBD1. The CDR3 sequence is 15 residues long. The V and J ends lost 5 bases and 3 bases, in that order; junction bases with no gene match: 9. The V gene's germline CDR1 is SEHNR and CDR2 FQNEAQ (reference sequence). DNA for the CDR3: TGTGCCAGCAGCCCTGGACAGGGAAAGGGCTACGAGCAGTACTTC. Translation gives CASSPGQGKGYEQYF.

This clone was recorded only once. V and J are TRBV6-2 or TRBV6-3 and TRBJ2-3; TRBD2 agrees at 10 bases. CDR1 and CDR2 from the germline V gene are MNHEY and SVGEGT. CDR3 length: 16 residues. The V and J ends lost 2 bases and 3 bases, in that order; junction bases with no gene match: 5. CDR3 loop: CASSYQRGGQTDTQYF. The CDR3 bases are TGTGCCAGCAGTTACCAGCGGGGGGGCCAAACAGATACGCAGTATTTT.

V and J are TRBV7-8 and TRBJ1-2, with D unclear. This CDR3 spans 12 amino acids. V lost 0 bases, J lost 4 bases, and 3 bases lay in between. In germline, CDR1 is SGHVS, CDR2 FQNEAQ. CDR3: CASSLASYGYTF. The CDR3 DNA reads TGTGCCAGCAGCTTAGCGAGCTATGGCTACACCTTC.

V usage is TRBV28 and J usage is TRBJ1-6; TRBD1 matches 11 bases. Germline V CDR1 and CDR2: MDHEN, SYDVKM. The V segment lost 5 bases and the J segment 9 bases; nucleotides outside the gene matches: 6. The CDR3 sequence is 15 residues long. CDR3 DNA: TGTGCCAGCAGTCATCCGGGACAGGGGGTTTCACCCCTCCACTTT. Translation: CASSHPGQGVSPLHF.

This clone was recorded once. J is TRBJ2-1 and V is TRBV2, with 10 positions matching TRBD2. This CDR3 is built from 14 residues. V gave up 6 bases and J gave up 6 bases; unmatched junction bases: 5. Germline V gene sequence: CDR1 SNHLY, CDR2 FYNNEI. CDR3 DNA sequence: TGTGCCAGCAGGGCCGGGACTAGCGTCAATGAGCAGTTCTTC. Translation gives CASRAGTSVNEQFF.

J is TRBJ1-1 and V is TRBV6-5, with D possibly TRBD1 on 5 matching bases. The CDR3 covers 13 residues. Germline values: CDR1 MNHEY, CDR2 SVGAGI. CDR3 loop: CATGWGPGSEAFF. For the CDR3, the DNA is TGTGCGACCGGTTGGGGCCCAGGGTCTGAAGCTTTCTTT.

The chain couples TRBV9 to TRBJ2-5; TRBD2 is a possible D gene (6 bases). Trimming shortened V by 3 bases and J by 0 bases, and 12 bases separated the two germline ends. Germline CDR1 SGDLS, CDR2 YYNGEE. This CDR3 has 15 residues. The CDR3 DNA follows: TGTGCCAGCAGCGAGGAGGGGAAGTACCAAGAGACCCAGTACTTC. Protein sequence: CASSEEGKYQETQYF.

The CDR3 region is CASSPLAGANTGELFF. The CDR3, as DNA: TGTGCCAGCTCACCGTTAGCGGGGGCCAACACCGGGGAGCTGTTTTTT. The chain has TRBV18 and TRBJ2-2; 9 bases fit TRBD2. After removal of 3 bases from V and 2 bases from J, the junction contained 4 bases not matched to a gene. The CDR3 covers 16 residues. Germline loops: CDR1 KGHSH, CDR2 LQKENI.

This clone came up once. Written as DNA, the CDR3 is TGCGCCAGCAGTCAATCTGCAGTCCAAGAGACCCAGTACTTC. It yields the protein CASSQSAVQETQYF. The rearrangement links TRBV23-1 to TRBJ2-5, with D uncertain. TRBV23-1 is annotated as an ORF whose role is uncertain. This CDR3 comprises 14 residues. Trimming removed 0 bases at V and 1 base at J, with 6 bases between.

V usage is TRBV6-2 or TRBV6-3 and J usage is TRBJ2-5; 8 nucleotides match TRBD2. Germline trimming cut 2 bases from V and 9 bases from J; bases unmatched to any gene: 11. CDR1 is MNHEY and CDR2 is SVGEGT in the germline V gene. The CDR3 contains 15 residues. The CDR3 coding sequence is TGTGCCAGCAGTTACGGGGGCCTAGCGGGTGGGGCCCAGTACTTC. Amino acids: CASSYGGLAGGAQYF.

The V gene is TRBV4-1, the J gene TRBJ1-2, with 8 bases that match TRBD1. The germline V gene has CDR1 MGHRA and CDR2 YSYEKL. Trimming cost V 1 base and J 8 bases; bases outside gene matches: 3. The CDR3 is 13 residues long. The CDR3 DNA reads as TGCGCCAGCAGCCAAGCAGGGGGCTCCGGCTACACCTTC. This codes for CASSQAGGSGYTF.

The chain joins TRBV12-3 or TRBV12-4 to TRBJ1-2; the D gene is possibly TRBD1 (6 bases). CDR3 length equals 13 residues. V was clipped by 1 base and J by 7 bases, with 10 bases between them. In nucleotides, the CDR3 is TGTGCCAGCAGTTTAGGCCAGGGGTTTGGCTACACCTTC. It encodes CASSLGQGFGYTF.

The J gene is TRBJ2-3, the V gene TRBV4-3; TRBD1 is a possible D gene (5 bases). CDR1 is LGHNA and CDR2 is YSLEER in the germline V gene. This CDR3 contains 14 residues. V lost 4 bases and J lost 1, with 9 bases in between. The CDR3 loop reads CASSLDTRTDTQYF. As DNA, the CDR3 is TGCGCCAGCAGCCTGGACACTCGCACAGATACGCAGTATTTT.

The chain uses TRBV4-3 and TRBJ1-6; 9 nucleotides match TRBD1. Germline values: CDR1 LGHNA, CDR2 YSLEER. The length of the CDR3 is 15 residues. The V segment lost 4 bases and the J segment 8 bases; nucleotides outside the gene matches: 6. CDR3 protein: CASSRRRTGDSPLHF. CDR3 in DNA: TGCGCCAGCAGCCGCCGGAGGACAGGGGATTCACCCCTCCACTTT.

The chain carries TRBV11-2 and TRBJ2-3; D is undetermined. This CDR3 region has 14 residues. The V end lost 0 bases, the J end lost 2 bases, and 6 bases lay between the germline ends. The germline V gene has CDR1 SGHAT and CDR2 FQNNGV. The chain's CDR3 is CASSLDRLTDTQYF. The CDR3 DNA follows: TGTGCCAGCAGCTTAGACAGGCTCACAGATACGCAGTATTTT.

The chain joins TRBV6-5 to TRBJ1-6; D is ambiguous. The CDR3 is 13 residues long. The germline V gene encodes CDR1 MNHEY and CDR2 SVGAGI. Trimming shortened V by 6 bases and J by 5 bases, and 8 bases separated the two germline ends. The DNA for the CDR3 is TGTGCCAGCAGAGAGAGGAATAATTCACCCCTCCACTTT. As protein: CASRERNNSPLHF.

This clone was found once. This chain links TRBV21-1 with TRBJ2-7; no check of the table's D call, TRBD2, against the DNA was made. TRBV21-1 is termed a pseudogene. The CDR3 consists of 14 residues. The CDR3 reads CASSKLLRSYEQYF. The CDR3 nucleotides are TGTGCCAGCAGCAAACTACTACGTTCCTACGAGCAGTACTTC.

V gene TRBV4-1 combines with J gene TRBJ2-7; D is possibly TRBD2 (5 bases). CDR1 is MGHRA and CDR2 is YSYEKL in the germline V gene. V dropped 1 base and J dropped 2 bases, with 15 bases sitting between them. CDR3 size: 16 residues. Written as DNA, the CDR3 is TGCGCCAGCAGCCAAGGTTTGGTAGCGTTAACCTACGAGCAGTACTTC. Its translation: CASSQGLVALTYEQYF.

This clone came up once. The chain links TRBV5-1 to TRBJ1-1; D gene uncertain. The V gene lost 0 bases and the J gene lost 2 bases, with 8 bases spanning the gap. The V gene's germline CDR1 is SGHRS and CDR2 YFSETQ. This CDR3 contains 14 residues. CDR3: CASSLVAGNTEAFF. For the CDR3, the DNA is TGCGCCAGCAGCTTGGTGGCTGGTAACACTGAAGCTTTCTTT. Full variable domain (rest looked up from reference TRBV5-1 and TRBJ1-1): KAGVTQTPRYLIKTRGQQVTLSCSPISGHRSVSWYQQTPGQGLQFLFEYFSETQRNKGNFPGRFSGRQFSNSRSEMNVSTLELGDSALYLCASSLVAGNTEAFFGQGTRLTVV.